The text below deals with one TCR beta chain. The entry originates in a study of cytomegalovirus exposure and HLA in healthy donors. The PCR contained 60 Vbeta and 13 Jbeta primers. Libraries were prepared by immunoSEQ multiplex PCR; TCRdb keeps only in-frame clonotypes and omits some of them. The sample consists of around 150,000 clones, roughly 81% of them appearing once. This TCR derives from a young man in good health and CMV-seropositive. Sequencing was done on a sample of PBMCs.

CDR3 in amino acids: CASSVLALSADTQYF. The CDR3 nucleotides are TGTGCCAGCAGCGTGTTAGCTCTCTCCGCAGATACGCAGTATTTT. J is TRBJ2-3 and V is TRBV9, with D uncertain. This CDR3 has 15 residues. CDR1 SGDLS and CDR2 YYNGEE come from the germline V gene. V was clipped by 2 bases and J by 4 bases, with 14 bases between them.